This entry lists 32 T cell receptor beta chains sequenced from one sample in a study of regulatory T cells in long-lasting Graves disease. Construction of the TCR beta libraries employed iRepertoire HTBI primers in conjunction with Arm-PCR of CDR3 regions. TCRdb reprocessed the multiplex PCR reads with MiXCR, giving one entry per CDR3 protein. The table records 560,000 or so distinct CDR3 sequences, about 16% of them present only once. Noted time point: newly diagnosed GD, antithyroid drugs for less than 3 months. RNA extracted from PBMCs served as the sequencing template. A further study also used this sample, focusing on T cells in Graves' hyperthyroidism and ophthalmopathy.

Sequenced material: peripheral blood mononuclear cells (PBMCs), taken at new diagnosis, from a patient treated with antithyroid drugs. These receptors were collected from a man aged 18 to 29 with Graves disease.

The chain is built from TRBV7-8 and TRBJ2-4; 10 bases fit TRBD2. The V segment lost 3 bases and the J segment 5 bases; nucleotides outside the gene matches: 10. CDR3 length equals 17 residues. The germline V gene encodes CDR1 SGHVS and CDR2 FQNEAQ. The DNA for the CDR3 is TGTGCCAGCAGCTTGCCCAAAAGGACTAGCGGACAAAACATTCAGTACTTC. It encodes CASSLPKRTSGQNIQYF.

This clonotype was detected ten times or more. The rearrangement uses TRBV18 and TRBJ2-7; D ambiguous. CDR1 and CDR2 (germline): KGHSH, LQKENI. The CDR3 spans 13 residues. The V end lost 6 bases, the J end lost 0 bases, and 9 bases lay between the germline ends. As DNA, the CDR3 is TGTGCCAGCTCTACTCAAAGCTCCTACGAGCAGTACTTC. This encodes CASSTQSSYEQYF.

Regarding this clonotype: Given a much more abundant clone one base away, this may be a read error. Here the CDR3 DNA reads TGTGCCAGCAGCCCGGGACTTACGGGGGAGCGGTACTTC. Amino acid sequence: CASSPGLTGERYF. The chain uses TRBV7-9 and TRBJ2-7; D perhaps matches TRBD2 (6 bases). The CDR3 is 13 amino acids. Germline V lookup: CDR1 SEHNR, CDR2 FQNEAQ (reference sequence).

This clonotype was found many times. This chain uses TRBV7-9 with TRBJ2-5, with a possible D match to TRBD2 (6 bases). The CDR3 contains 13 residues. V was clipped by 5 bases and J by 4 bases, with 11 bases between them. The germline gives CDR1 SEHNR, CDR2 FQNEAQ (reference sequence). The CDR3 is CASSTPEGETQYF. CDR3 coding DNA: TGTGCCAGCAGCACCCCGGAGGGAGAGACCCAGTACTTC.

This clonotype came up many times. This chain links TRBV27 with TRBJ2-1; the D is unclear. CDR1 and CDR2 (germline): MNHEY, SMNVEV (reference sequence). This CDR3 has 14 residues. Between the trimmed V and J ends, which lost 3 bases and 7 bases, there was a span of 13 bases. CDR3 residues: CASSFGFSHNEQFF. CDR3 sequence (DNA): TGTGCCAGCAGTTTCGGGTTCTCCCATAATGAGCAGTTCTTC.

The rearrangement joins TRBV6-2 or TRBV6-3 to TRBJ1-4; D is possibly TRBD1 (5 bases). The CDR3 extends over 14 amino acids. Trimming took off 0 bases at V and 3 bases at J, with 5 bases between the two ends. CDR1 and CDR2 (germline): MNHEY, SVGEGT. The CDR3 is CASSYSGPNEKLFF. The CDR3 DNA sequence: TGTGCCAGCAGTTACTCGGGGCCTAATGAAAAACTGTTTTTT.

This clonotype has at least ten counts. J is TRBJ2-5 and V is TRBV11-2, with a possible D match to TRBD1 (5 bases). V lost 2 bases to trimming and J lost 0 bases, with 7 bases between them. CDR3 length equals 14 residues. Per germline, CDR1 SGHAT and CDR2 FQNNGV. The CDR3 protein is CASSLSGYQETQYF. The CDR3 coding sequence is TGTGCCAGCAGCTTATCAGGGTACCAAGAGACCCAGTACTTC.

The gene calls are TRBV27 and TRBJ2-5; 11 bases are a match to TRBD2. Germline V CDR1 and CDR2: MNHEY, SMNVEV (reference sequence). The CDR3 extends over 16 amino acids. After removal of 6 bases from V and 1 base from J, the junction contained 7 bases not matched to a gene. CDR3 in amino acids: CASRPGTSGPQETQYF. DNA of the CDR3: TGTGCCAGCAGGCCCGGGACTAGCGGACCCCAAGAGACCCAGTACTTC.

The sample holds many counts of this clonotype. The V call is TRBV28, the J call TRBJ2-5; TRBD2 aligns across 11 bases. This CDR3 is built from 15 residues. V was clipped by 4 bases and J by 5 bases; unmatched bases: 6. Germline loops: CDR1 MDHEN, CDR2 SYDVKM. CDR3 loop: CASSSIAGGPETQYF. Written as DNA, the CDR3 is TGTGCCAGCAGTTCAATAGCGGGAGGGCCTGAGACCCAGTACTTC.

This chain connects TRBV12-3 or TRBV12-4 to TRBJ1-6; TRBD1 is a possible D gene (6 bases). Trimming stripped 3 bases from V and 7 bases from J, with 13 bases between. This CDR3 spans 15 amino acids. Written as DNA, the CDR3 is TGTGCCAGCAGTTTGGGGGCGGGGCTAAATTCACCCCTCCACTTT. As protein: CASSLGAGLNSPLHF.

This clonotype was counted ten times or more. The V gene is TRBV28, the J gene TRBJ2-7; 12 nucleotides line up with TRBD2. Unmatched junction bases numbered 25, after V lost 10 bases and J lost 3 bases. The CDR3 runs to 20 residues. Germline CDR1 reads MDHEN; CDR2 reads SYDVKM. CDR3 sequence (DNA): TGTGCCACCCTGACAGGTCTGGGGCTAGCGGGAGGGACCTTCAACTACGAGCAGTACTTC. This encodes CATLTGLGLAGGTFNYEQYF. The complete variable domain, with remaining parts taken from reference TRBV28 and TRBJ2-7, reads DVKVTQSSRYLVKRTGEKVFLECVQDMDHENMFWYRQDPGLGLRLIYFSYDVKMKEKGDIPEGYSVSREKKERFSLILESASTNQTSMYLCATLTGLGLAGGTFNYEQYFGPGTRLTVT.

This clonotype was found many times. This rearrangement joins TRBV7-9 to TRBJ1-1; 11 nucleotides align to TRBD1. V was clipped by 5 bases and J by 8 bases; unmatched bases: 13. The length of the CDR3 is 16 residues. Germline V gene data show CDR1 as SEHNR and CDR2 as FQNEAQ (reference sequence). The CDR3 spells CASSTGQGAADIEAFF. In DNA form, the CDR3 reads TGTGCCAGCAGCACCGGACAGGGGGCGGCGGATATCGAAGCTTTCTTT. Combining the CDR3 with reference TRBV7-9 and TRBJ1-1 gives the whole variable domain DTGVSQNPRHKITKRGQNVTFRCDPISEHNRLYWYRQTLGQGPEFLTYFQNEAQLEKSRLLSDRFSAERPKGSFSTLEIQRTEQGDSAMYLCASSTGQGAADIEAFFGQGTRLTVV.

Many counts were recorded for this clonotype. Compared with germline, one end of the junction differs, possibly owing to a read error. This chain connects TRBV4-1 to TRBJ2-5; 12 positions match TRBD2. This CDR3 has 15 amino acids. The germline CDR1 and CDR2 sequences are MGHRA and YSYEKL. DNA of the CDR3: TGCGCCAGCAGCCCAAGATCGACTAGCGGGAGCAGGGTATTCTTC. Residues: CASSPRSTSGSRVFF.

This clonotype was seen at least ten times. The V gene is TRBV20-1, the J gene TRBJ1-1, with TRBD1 identical over 7 bases. Per germline, CDR1 DFQATT and CDR2 SNEGSKA (reference sequence). With 1 base clipped from V and 1 base from J, the junction kept 9 bases outside the gene matches. The CDR3 contains 16 residues. The CDR3 DNA follows: TGCAGTGCTAGAGGGAGGGCGCCAGGGGGGAACACTGAAGCTTTCTTT. Its protein is CSARGRAPGGNTEAFF.

This clonotype was counted a few times. The V and J genes are TRBV20-1 and TRBJ1-5, with unresolved D. Trimming pared 4 bases from V and 0 bases from J, leaving 7 bases between. The CDR3 has 13 residues. The germline V gene has CDR1 DFQATT and CDR2 SNEGSKA (reference sequence). CDR3 nucleotides: TGCAGTGCTAACAGCCATAGCAATCAGCCCCAGCATTTT. It yields the protein CSANSHSNQPQHF.

This clonotype was counted at least ten times. The V and J genes are TRBV28 and TRBJ1-2; no clear D. V was pared by 5 bases and J by 2 bases, with 15 bases between. Germline values: CDR1 MDHEN, CDR2 SYDVKM. CDR3 length: 15 residues. This CDR3 reads CASSPRAEGNYGYTF. In DNA, the CDR3 is TGTGCCAGCAGTCCCCGGGCTGAGGGAAACTATGGCTACACCTTC.

The chain uses TRBV20-1 and TRBJ2-2; D might be TRBD1 (5 bases). The CDR3 spans 12 residues. V lost 5 bases and J lost 7, with 11 bases in between. Germline-derived CDR1 and CDR2 are DFQATT and SNEGSKA (reference sequence). The CDR3 DNA follows: TGCAGTGCTCCGGATAGGGGCGGGGAGCTGTTTTTT. Residues: CSAPDRGGELFF.

This clonotype has ten or more counts. The chain uses TRBV9 and TRBJ2-7; D may be TRBD1 (6 bases). Trimming shortened V by 0 bases and J by 2 bases, and 12 bases separated the two germline ends. Per germline, CDR1 SGDLS and CDR2 YYNGEE. The CDR3 is 15 residues long. DNA of the CDR3: TGTGCCAGCAGCGTAGGGTGGGGGCCTGCCTACGAGCAGTACTTC. This encodes CASSVGWGPAYEQYF. The full variable domain, with the rest looked up from reference TRBV9 and TRBJ2-7, is DSGVTQTPKHLITATGQRVTLRCSPRSGDLSVYWYQQSLDQGLQFLIQYYNGEERAKGNILERFSAQQFPDLHSELNLSSLELGDSALYFCASSVGWGPAYEQYFGPGTRLTVT.

The chain combines TRBV20-1 with TRBJ2-5; TRBD2 agrees at 10 bases. The J call could be wrong; TRBJ2-7 is a better fit for the DNA end. The germline V gene encodes CDR1 DFQATT and CDR2 SNEGSKA (reference sequence). The CDR3 totals 16 residues. The CDR3 region is CSASASGSNWAYEQYF. The CDR3 nucleotides are TGCAGTGCGTCCGCTAGCGGGAGTAATTGGGCATACGAGCAGTACTTC.

This clonotype appeared many times. The chain combines TRBV27 with TRBJ2-3; 12 nucleotides agree with TRBD2. Germline V gene data show CDR1 as MNHEY and CDR2 as SMNVEV (reference sequence). V was pared by 8 bases and J by 4 bases, with 10 bases of the junction left unmatched. The CDR3 has 16 residues. In DNA, the CDR3 is TGTGCCAGCTACCCTCCACTAGCGGGAGGACCAGATACGCAGTATTTT. Its protein product is CASYPPLAGGPDTQYF.

The sample holds many counts of this clonotype. The rearrangement uses TRBV28 and TRBJ2-4; 7 nucleotides line up with TRBD1. Germline loops: CDR1 MDHEN, CDR2 SYDVKM. The ends lost 1 base at V and 6 bases at J; junction bases unmatched: 6. The CDR3 totals 15 residues. The CDR3 loop is CASSLSGGTSNIQYF. CDR3 DNA: TGTGCCAGCAGTTTATCAGGGGGTACCTCAAACATTCAGTACTTC.

The sample holds many counts of this clonotype. The gene calls are TRBV2 and TRBJ2-1, with D unresolved. V was trimmed by 4 bases and J by 0 bases, leaving 4 bases between them. From germline, CDR1 is SNHLY and CDR2 FYNNEI. The CDR3 sequence is 13 residues long. The CDR3 spells CASSGNSYNEQFF. The CDR3 DNA reads as TGTGCCAGCAGTGGGAACTCCTACAATGAGCAGTTCTTC.

This clonotype was detected only a few times. V usage is TRBV19 and J usage is TRBJ2-7, with D unclear. Trimming removed 6 bases at V and 7 bases at J, with 13 bases between. CDR1 and CDR2 (germline): LNHDA, SQIVND (reference sequence). This CDR3 is built from 12 residues. The CDR3 sequence: CASSFGFEEQYF. DNA of the CDR3: TGTGCCAGTAGCTTCGGGTTCGAGGAGCAGTACTTC.

In its sample, this clonotype was seen a few times. V is TRBV20-1 and J is TRBJ1-6; D gene ambiguous. V was trimmed by 7 bases and J by 8 bases, leaving 15 bases between them. The CDR3 extends over 13 amino acids. Looked up from germline, CDR1 is DFQATT and CDR2 is SNEGSKA (reference sequence). The DNA of the CDR3 is TGCAGTGTGAGCGAGACACCCGATTCACCCCTCCACTTT. Its protein product is CSVSETPDSPLHF.

This clonotype showed up many times. V and J are TRBV20-1 and TRBJ1-1; 11 nucleotides line up with TRBD1. CDR1 is DFQATT, CDR2 SNEGSKA, per germline (reference sequence). The length of the CDR3 is 13 residues. The J segment lost 3 bases and the V segment lost 3 bases, leaving 0 bases of the junction unmatched. The CDR3 coding sequence is TGCAGTGCTAGGGACAGGGGGCACACTGAAGCTTTCTTT. Translation gives CSARDRGHTEAFF.

This clonotype was counted a few times. This chain links TRBV5-8 with TRBJ2-4, with 9 nucleotides matching TRBD1. The V gene's germline CDR1 is SGHTS and CDR2 YDEGEE. Unmatched junction bases numbered 10, after V lost 6 bases and J lost 6 bases. The CDR3 contains 15 residues. This CDR3 is CASKNGQGLGNIQYF. CDR3 nucleotides: TGTGCCAGCAAGAACGGACAGGGGTTAGGAAACATTCAGTACTTC.

This clonotype was seen repeatedly, ten times or more. The chain recombines TRBV5-6 with TRBJ2-4, with D maybe TRBD1 (5 bases). Germline lookup yields CDR1 SGHDT and CDR2 YYEEEE. V was cut by 4 bases and J by 8 bases, with 13 bases left in between. The CDR3 totals 13 residues. Written as DNA, the CDR3 is TGTGCCAGCAGCCAGGGCAGTAGGGACATTCAGTACTTC. Translation: CASSQGSRDIQYF.

The rearrangement uses TRBV10-3 and TRBJ2-2; a weak D match, TRBD2 (5 bases). The CDR3 is made up of 18 amino acids. V lost 2 bases, J lost 4 bases, and 20 bases lay in between. Germline CDR1 ENHRY, CDR2 SYGVKD. The CDR3 reads CAISERAVAGGTTGELFF. The CDR3 DNA follows: TGTGCCATCAGTGAGAGGGCCGTGGCGGGCGGTACCACCGGGGAGCTGTTTTTT.

The rearrangement links TRBV4-1 to TRBJ2-3; D not certain. The V gene's germline CDR1 is MGHRA and CDR2 YSYEKL. This CDR3 comprises 15 residues. Trimming removed 0 bases from V and 4 bases from J, with 11 bases in between. The CDR3 is CASSQEAFPPDTQYF. CDR3 sequence (DNA): TGCGCCAGCAGCCAAGAGGCCTTTCCACCAGATACGCAGTATTTT.

The chain carries TRBV7-8 and TRBJ1-3; no clear D gene. The V end lost 4 bases, the J end lost 0 bases, and 7 bases lay between the germline ends. There are 14 residues in the CDR3. Germline V lookup: CDR1 SGHVS, CDR2 FQNEAQ. CDR3 nucleotides: TGTGCCAGCAGCTACCGGGGCTCTGGAAACACCATATATTTT. Protein sequence: CASSYRGSGNTIYF.

This clonotype was picked up many times. The chain is built from TRBV12-3 or TRBV12-4 and TRBJ2-7; D is possibly TRBD1 or TRBD2 (5 bases each). This CDR3 spans 16 amino acids. V was cut by 5 bases and J by 6 bases, with 23 bases left in between. CDR3 residues: CASSPGTGWGYGEQYF. In nucleotides, the CDR3 is TGTGCCAGCAGTCCGGGAACAGGTTGGGGGTACGGCGAGCAGTACTTC.

This clonotype was recorded many times. The rearrangement uses TRBV20-1 and TRBJ1-5; D unresolved. The CDR3 runs to 13 residues. Germline V gene data show CDR1 as DFQATT and CDR2 as SNEGSKA (reference sequence). The germline V and J ends were trimmed by 5 bases and 2 bases, with 10 bases remaining between them. The CDR3 bases are TGCAGTGCTTCCTTCCCTGGCAATCAGCCCCAGCATTTT. Its translation is CSASFPGNQPQHF.